The clone carrying this T cell receptor (beta chain) was counted ten times or more. Its antigen is as yet unknown. The data stem from a study of CD8 T cells in ankylosing spondylitis. Making the TCR beta libraries involved quantitative 5'-RACE with molecular barcodes. TCRdb analysed the 5' RACE reads with MiXCR anew, one entry per CDR3 protein. The sample lists approximately 190,000 distinct CDR3 sequences, 13% occurring once. Findings and limits, study-wide: Relatively scarce in peripheral blood, disease-linked clones were CD8+.

The junction had 4 bases not matched to a gene; V was cut back by 0 bases and J by 4 bases. The V gene's germline CDR1 is SGHRS and CDR2 YFSETQ. This CDR3 is built from 17 residues. The rearrangement links TRBV5-1 to TRBJ2-2; 12 bases are a match to TRBD2. Sequencing was done on a sample of blood, either unsorted or a sorted T cell fraction (not recorded which). The TCR comes from a female donor with ankylosing spondylitis or in good health (not recorded which). The CDR3 here is CASSLAGLAGITGELFF. DNA for the CDR3: TGCGCCAGCAGCTTGGCCGGACTAGCGGGAATCACCGGGGAGCTGTTTTTT.